This T cell receptor (beta chain) was identified during a study of T cells in Graves' hyperthyroidism and ophthalmopathy. CDR3 length: 14 amino acids. The junction had 14 bases not matched to a gene; V was cut back by 6 bases and J by 9 bases. Per germline, CDR1 DFQATT and CDR2 SNEGSKA (reference sequence). Amplified TCR beta CDR3 regions derived from RNA transcripts. In the first-round RT-PCR of the TCR CDR3, the HTBI primer set was used. Each CDR3 protein gets one entry after TCRdb re-called the multiplex PCR reads with MiXCR. The data contain 700,000 or so distinct CDR3 sequences, about 15% of them seen just once; the ten biggest clones take up over 7.5%.

Material: blood. This TCR was sampled from a man aged 18 to 29 with Graves' hyperthyroidism. The V call is TRBV20-1, the J call TRBJ2-7, with TRBD2 matching over 10 bases. The CDR3 is CSARSPGLANWQYF. CDR3 nucleotide sequence: TGCAGTGCCCGATCCCCGGGACTAGCGAATTGGCAGTACTTC.